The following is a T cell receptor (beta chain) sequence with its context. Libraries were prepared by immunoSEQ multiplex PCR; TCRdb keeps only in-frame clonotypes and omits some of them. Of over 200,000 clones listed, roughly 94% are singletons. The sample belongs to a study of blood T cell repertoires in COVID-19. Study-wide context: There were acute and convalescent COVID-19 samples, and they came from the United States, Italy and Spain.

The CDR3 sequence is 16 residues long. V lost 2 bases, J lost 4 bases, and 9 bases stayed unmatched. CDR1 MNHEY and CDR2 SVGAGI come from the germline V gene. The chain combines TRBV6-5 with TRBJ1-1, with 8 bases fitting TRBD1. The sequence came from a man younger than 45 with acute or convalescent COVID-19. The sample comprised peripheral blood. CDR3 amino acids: CASSYGSRTGSTEAFF. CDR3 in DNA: TGTGCCAGCAGTTACGGTTCTCGGACAGGGAGCACTGAAGCTTTCTTT.